What follows are 17 T cell receptor beta chains derived from one specimen sequenced in a study of CD8 T cells in Susac syndrome. RNA in amounts of roughly 0.5 to 1 ug was reverse transcribed with random hexamers. Each CDR3 protein gets one entry after TCRdb re-called the immunoSEQ multiplex PCR reads with MiXCR. The sample has about 83,000 distinct CDR3 sequences, about 95% seen once. Sequences were obtained from CD8+ T cells from PBMCs. The receptors were gathered from a human donor with Susac syndrome.

CDR3 coding DNA: TGCAGTGCTAATCTTTACAATGAGCAGTTCTTC. It specifies CSANLYNEQFF. The V call is TRBV20-1, the J call TRBJ2-1; D is undetermined. CDR1 is DFQATT and CDR2 is SNEGSKA in the germline V gene (reference sequence). The CDR3 spans 11 residues. Trimming pared 4 bases from V and 4 bases from J, leaving 5 bases between.

The chain has TRBV29-1 and TRBJ2-2; D perhaps matches TRBD1 (6 bases). The V gene lost 7 bases and the J gene lost 0 bases, with 12 bases spanning the gap. The CDR3 is 14 amino acids. Per the germline V gene, CDR1 is SQVTM and CDR2 is ANQGSEA. CDR3 DNA: TGCAGCGCAGCAGGGGTTACGAACACCGGGGAGCTGTTTTTT. Translated, it gives CSAAGVTNTGELFF.

This clonotype has just one count. The rearrangement uses TRBV9 and TRBJ1-4; D not certain. Deletions cut 3 bases from V and 2 bases from J, with 11 bases between. This CDR3 comprises 15 residues. Germline values: CDR1 SGDLS, CDR2 YYNGEE. As DNA, the CDR3 is TGTGCCAGCAGCGCCTCAGTCCTCACTAATGAAAAACTGTTTTTT. It specifies CASSASVLTNEKLFF.

This chain joins TRBV18 and TRBJ2-7; possible D gene TRBD1, 6 bases. CDR1 is KGHSH, CDR2 LQKENI, per germline. Between the trimmed V and J ends, which lost 0 bases and 4 bases, there was a span of 10 bases. The CDR3 is 14 amino acids. The CDR3 region is CASSPPGHLYEQYF. CDR3 bases: TGTGCCAGCTCACCACCGGGACACCTGTACGAGCAGTACTTC.

The chain is built from TRBV4-3 and TRBJ2-7; D unclear. Trimming cost V 0 bases and J 3 bases, with 15 bases left between them. Looked up from germline, CDR1 is LGHNA and CDR2 is YSLEER. This CDR3 comprises 16 residues. The CDR3 spells CASSQDRSGLHYEQYF. CDR3 DNA sequence: TGCGCCAGCAGCCAAGATCGCAGTGGTCTACACTACGAGCAGTACTTC.

The chain links TRBV29-1 to TRBJ2-7; D might be TRBD1 (5 bases). V dropped 6 bases and J dropped 0 bases, with 9 bases sitting between them. This CDR3 is built from 12 residues. Germline loops: CDR1 SQVTM, CDR2 ANQGSEA. The CDR3 protein is CSVETDSYEQYF. The CDR3 DNA follows: TGCAGCGTAGAGACAGACTCCTACGAGCAGTACTTC.

The rearrangement links TRBV20-1 to TRBJ2-7; 10 bases are shared with TRBD2. The CDR3 consists of 15 residues. Looked up from germline, CDR1 is DFQATT and CDR2 is SNEGSKA (reference sequence). V was pared by 3 bases and J by 2 bases, with 7 bases of the junction left unmatched. CDR3 DNA sequence: TGCAGTGCTAGTGCCCTGCTAGCGGGAGCCTACGAGCAGTACTTC. This encodes CSASALLAGAYEQYF.

The chain links TRBV6-5 to TRBJ2-2; D call uncertain. Trimming took off 2 bases at V and 0 bases at J, with 7 bases between the two ends. Germline CDR1 is MNHEY and CDR2 is SVGAGI. The CDR3 runs to 15 residues. The CDR3 sequence: CASSYGSTNTGELFF. In nucleotides, the CDR3 is TGTGCCAGCAGTTACGGGTCTACGAACACCGGGGAGCTGTTTTTT.

The count of this clonotype is one. The rearrangement uses TRBV4-3 and TRBJ2-7; 11 nucleotides match TRBD1. The CDR3 is 16 amino acids. V was pared by 0 bases and J by 7 bases, with 8 bases of the junction left unmatched. CDR1 and CDR2 (germline): LGHNA, YSLEER. CDR3 residues: CASSQDGQGAPGEQYF. As DNA, the CDR3 is TGCGCCAGCAGCCAAGATGGACAGGGGGCGCCGGGAGAGCAGTACTTC.

This chain joins TRBV5-1 and TRBJ2-7; TRBD1 matches 7 bases. This CDR3 is built from 13 residues. The V gene end was trimmed by 4 bases and the J gene end by 5 bases; junction bases not matched to a gene: 6. CDR1 is SGHRS, CDR2 YFSETQ, per germline. The CDR3 bases are TGCGCCAGCAGCGACGACAGGGCGGACGAGCAGTACTTC. Its translation: CASSDDRADEQYF.

The DNA of the CDR3 is TGTGCCAGCAGCTTGTCAGGGGGTCAGTCTCAGTACTTC. Its protein product is CASSLSGGQSQYF. The chain has TRBV5-6 and TRBJ2-4, with 7 bases that match TRBD1. CDR1 SGHDT and CDR2 YYEEEE come from the germline V gene. Trimming at V came to 1 base and at J to 12 bases, leaving 7 bases not matched to a gene. The CDR3 consists of 13 residues.

The V gene is TRBV20-1, the J gene TRBJ2-7, with 11 bases aligning to TRBD2. From germline, CDR1 is DFQATT and CDR2 SNEGSKA (reference sequence). The CDR3 length is 15 residues. Germline trimming cut 6 bases from V and 2 bases from J; bases unmatched to any gene: 9. The CDR3 DNA follows: TGCAGTGCCACCGTAGCGGGAGGGACCCCCTACGAGCAGTACTTC. It encodes CSATVAGGTPYEQYF.

The chain employs TRBV4-1 and TRBJ2-7; 8 positions agree with TRBD1. CDR1 MGHRA and CDR2 YSYEKL come from the germline V gene. The CDR3 is 16 amino acids. Trimming cost V 0 bases and J 2 bases; bases outside gene matches: 6. The CDR3 loop reads CASSQDNWTGTYEQYF. As DNA, the CDR3 is TGCGCCAGCAGCCAAGATAATTGGACAGGGACCTACGAGCAGTACTTC.

In nucleotides, the CDR3 is TGTGCCAGCAGTTTATCGGGGGACGGGAGAGCCTACGAGCAGTACTTC. Translated, it gives CASSLSGDGRAYEQYF. This chain connects TRBV27 to TRBJ2-7, with a weak D call TRBD2 (6 bases). The CDR3 runs 16 residues. Germline lookup yields CDR1 MNHEY and CDR2 SMNVEV (reference sequence). Trimming removed 0 bases at V and 2 bases at J, with 14 bases between.

The V gene is TRBV6-5, the J gene TRBJ2-3, with TRBD1 matching over 11 bases. The CDR3 is 15 amino acids. The junction had 3 bases not matched to a gene; V was cut back by 2 bases and J by 5 bases. The germline CDR1 and CDR2 sequences are MNHEY and SVGAGI. The CDR3 here is CASSYGQGAEDTQYF. CDR3 coding DNA: TGTGCCAGCAGTTACGGACAGGGGGCGGAAGATACGCAGTATTTT.

The V gene is TRBV19, the J gene TRBJ2-7; 9 nucleotides agree with TRBD1. This CDR3 is 15 amino acids long. The germline V gene has CDR1 LNHDA and CDR2 SQIVND (reference sequence). The ends lost 5 bases at V and 4 bases at J; junction bases unmatched: 9. The CDR3 loop is CASSLGQGTMYEQYF. The CDR3 nucleotides are TGTGCCAGTAGTCTCGGACAGGGGACGATGTACGAGCAGTACTTC.

The chain uses TRBV5-1 and TRBJ2-7; TRBD2 might be the D (5 bases). The V and J ends lost 5 bases and 5 bases respectively, with 17 bases between them. Germline assignment: CDR1 SGHRS and CDR2 YFSETQ. This CDR3 spans 14 amino acids. CDR3 sequence reads: CASSLEDRLDEQYF. Here the CDR3 DNA reads TGCGCCAGCAGTCTGGAGGATAGACTCGACGAGCAGTACTTC. Drawing the rest from reference TRBV5-1 and TRBJ2-7, the complete variable domain is KAGVTQTPRYLIKTRGQQVTLSCSPISGHRSVSWYQQTPGQGLQFLFEYFSETQRNKGNFPGRFSGRQFSNSRSEMNVSTLELGDSALYLCASSLEDRLDEQYFGPGTRLTVT.